These T cell receptor beta chains were read from a single sample in a study of blood T cells in healthy people across ages. MiXCR, applied by TCRdb to the 5' RACE reads, yields one record per CDR3 protein. The table includes about 720,000 distinct CDR3 sequences, roughly 20% detected once. Material for sequencing was blood. These receptors were obtained from a man between 65 and 80 years old in good health. CDR3s include the opening cysteine and the closing phenylalanine or tryptophan. Fields, in order: D gene, J gene, V gene, clone size, CDR3 DNA, CDR3 protein. The D gene is left open where the match is weak. Only some rows state a clone size, as once, few, many or a class for expanded clones.

d_gene: TRBD1; j_gene: TRBJ1-2; v_gene: TRBV28; abundance: -; CDR3nt: TGTGCCAGCAGTCCTTACCTCACAGGGGCGCAGGTCTATGGCTACACCTTC; CDR3aa: CASSPYLTGAQVYGYTF
d_gene: -; j_gene: TRBJ1-5; v_gene: TRBV20-1; abundance: many; CDR3nt: TGCAGTGCTAGAGATCGGAGGGGCAATCAGCCCCAGCATTTT; CDR3aa: CSARDRRGNQPQHF
d_gene: -; j_gene: TRBJ1-1; v_gene: TRBV10-3; abundance: -; CDR3nt: TGTGCCATCGGTGAGTTGACAGGGAACACTGAAGCTTTCTTT; CDR3aa: CAIGELTGNTEAFF
d_gene: -; j_gene: TRBJ1-2; v_gene: TRBV29-1; abundance: many; CDR3nt: TGCAGCTCCAGCGCGGGCTACACCTTC; CDR3aa: CSSSAGYTF
d_gene: -; j_gene: TRBJ1-2; v_gene: TRBV7-9; abundance: few; CDR3nt: TGTGCCAGCAGCCCCAAGTCCCAGCTAGGGAACTATGGCTACACCTTC; CDR3aa: CASSPKSQLGNYGYTF
d_gene: -; j_gene: TRBJ1-3; v_gene: TRBV7-9; abundance: -; CDR3nt: TGTGCCACCCAGGGCTCATCTGGAAACACCATATATTTT; CDR3aa: CATQGSSGNTIYF
d_gene: -; j_gene: TRBJ2-7; v_gene: TRBV20-1; abundance: -; CDR3nt: TGCAGTGCTGGTCACAGGGAAGGTCTCTACGAGCAGTACTTC; CDR3aa: CSAGHREGLYEQYF
d_gene: -; j_gene: TRBJ2-2; v_gene: TRBV6-1; abundance: -; CDR3nt: TGTGCCAGCAGTCCCGACCCCGGGGAAGGAGCCGGGGAGCTGTTTTTT; CDR3aa: CASSPDPGEGAGELFF
d_gene: -; j_gene: TRBJ2-3; v_gene: TRBV28; abundance: few; CDR3nt: TGTGCCAGCAGTCCTCCACCCGGGACGCAGCCCTATACGCAGTATTTT; CDR3aa: CASSPPPGTQPYTQYF
d_gene: TRBD1; j_gene: TRBJ1-4; v_gene: TRBV7-2; abundance: few; CDR3nt: TGTGCCAGCAGCTTATCGGTGAGGGTGACAGGGCAAGGAGTTGAAAAACTGTTTTTT; CDR3aa: CASSLSVRVTGQGVEKLFF
d_gene: TRBD2; j_gene: TRBJ2-3; v_gene: TRBV25-1; abundance: -; CDR3nt: TGTGCCAGCACTGGGAGGACTAGCGGGGGGGCCGGTACGCAGTATTTT; CDR3aa: CASTGRTSGGAGTQYF